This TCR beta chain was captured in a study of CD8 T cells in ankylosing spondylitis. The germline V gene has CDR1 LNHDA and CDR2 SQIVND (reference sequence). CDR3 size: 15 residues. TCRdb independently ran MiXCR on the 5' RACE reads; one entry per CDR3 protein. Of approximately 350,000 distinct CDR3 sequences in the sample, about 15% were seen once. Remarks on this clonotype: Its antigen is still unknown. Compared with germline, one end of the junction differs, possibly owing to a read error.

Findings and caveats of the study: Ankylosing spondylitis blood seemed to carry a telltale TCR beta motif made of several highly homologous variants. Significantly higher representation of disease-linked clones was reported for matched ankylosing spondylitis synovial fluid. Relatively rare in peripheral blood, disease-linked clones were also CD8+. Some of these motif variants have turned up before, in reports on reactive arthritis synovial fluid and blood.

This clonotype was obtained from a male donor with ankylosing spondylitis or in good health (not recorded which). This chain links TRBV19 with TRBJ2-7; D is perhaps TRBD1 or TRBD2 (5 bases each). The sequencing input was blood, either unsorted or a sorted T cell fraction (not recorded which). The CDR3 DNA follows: TGTGCCAGTAGTACCGGGACCGCATCCTCCAACGAGCAGTACTTC. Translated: CASSTGTASSNEQYF.